This T cell receptor beta chain appears in the sequencing data of a study of blood T cells in healthy people across ages. Study overall: Template switching retrieved approximately one barcoded beta molecule for each two T cells.

The authors ran a second PCR of 7 to 11 cycles using a sample-barcoded 5' primer and a J-beta primer mix. TCRdb itself ran the 5' RACE reads through MiXCR, one entry per CDR3 protein. Of approximately 1.5 million distinct CDR3 sequences listed, 35% to 45% were seen once; the top ten hold around 4%. The sample holds a few counts of this clonotype. The antigen is not known. Study-level results: Possibly confounding the expanded clonotype changes was the fact that donor CMV status was unknown. A roughly linear fall in TCR beta diversity per million T cells was seen with increasing age. The study found TCR beta diversity correlated strongly with naive T cell percentage.

The CDR3 has 17 residues. Sequenced material: blood. This rearrangement joins TRBV21-1 to TRBJ2-7; TRBD2 was called by the table and not checked on the DNA. TRBV21-1 is recorded as a pseudogene. The TCR was taken from a woman younger than 30 in good health. The CDR3 here is CASPRGLGDHLAYEQYF. CDR3 nucleotide sequence: TGTGCCAGCCCCCGTGGGCTAGGGGACCACCTAGCGTACGAGCAGTACTTC.